The 2 T cell receptor beta chains in this list originate from one sample, sequenced in a study of STAT5B mutations in CD4+ large granular lymphocyte leukemia. Assay used: immunoSEQ multiplex PCR; TCRdb lists only in-frame clones, some missing. In the table there are approximately 35,000 clones, less than 85% of which are singletons. The sample comprised CD4+ T cells from blood buffy coats. The receptors were gathered from a human donor in good health.

The V and J genes are TRBV5-1 and TRBJ2-2; 7 bases are a match to TRBD2. With V trimmed by 2 bases and J by 0 bases, 7 bases remained unmatched. The CDR3 totals 17 residues. Per germline, CDR1 SGHRS and CDR2 YFSETQ. The CDR3 loop reads CASSFYSGSANTGELFF. The CDR3 region has the DNA TGCGCCAGCAGCTTTTATAGCGGGTCCGCGAACACCGGGGAGCTGTTTTTT.

This chain links TRBV5-1 with TRBJ1-3, with no clear D. CDR3 length equals 15 residues. Trimming removed 1 base from V and 4 bases from J, with 12 bases in between. The germline gives CDR1 SGHRS, CDR2 YFSETQ. DNA for the CDR3: TGCGCCAGCAGCTTGTCGGCCCAAGAAGGAAACACCATATATTTT. It yields the protein CASSLSAQEGNTIYF.